Described below is a single T cell receptor (beta chain) sequence and its context. The data were produced by immunoSEQ multiplex PCR, yet TCRdb's version contains in-frame clones alone and is incomplete. Here the sample spans 150,000 to 250,000 clones, over 55% being singletons. The germline V and J ends were trimmed by 0 bases and 6 bases, with 15 bases remaining between them. CDR3 length: 15 residues. Germline V gene lookup returns CDR1 MNHEY and CDR2 SVGAGI. The data are from a study of cytotoxic CD8 clonotypes in ibrutinib-treated CLL. This clonotype originated in a human donor with chronic lymphocytic leukemia. The sequenced sample was PBMCs, obtained after 24 months of ibrutinib treatment. The chain couples TRBV6-5 to TRBJ2-7, with D maybe TRBD2 (5 bases). The CDR3: CASSYSLGSRSEQYF. The CDR3 DNA sequence: TGTGCCAGCAGTTACTCCCTGGGGAGTCGGTCCGAGCAGTACTTC.